Presented here are 10 T cell receptor beta chains from one specimen sequenced in a study of T-cell memory formation after mild COVID-19. From the 5' RACE reads, TCRdb called clonotypes with MiXCR, one entry per CDR3 protein. In the table there are some 250,000 distinct CDR3 sequences, approximately 10% of which are singletons. The sample taken for sequencing was PBMCs or a T cell subset sorted from them (not recorded which). All receptors derive from a man younger than 30 who had mild COVID-19 (a few samples of this study predate the infection). Cell type and time point are not known.

The chain is built from TRBV28 and TRBJ2-3; 8 bases are a match to TRBD2. Germline CDR1 MDHEN, CDR2 SYDVKM. This CDR3 has 17 residues. V was clipped by 5 bases and J by 2 bases; unmatched bases: 12. Here the CDR3 DNA reads TGTGCCAGCAGTAACCCTCCGGGAGGGTCCCACACAGATACGCAGTATTTT. Translating gives CASSNPPGGSHTDTQYF.

This clonotype was detected only a few times. The CDR3 DNA sequence: TGCAGTGCGGCAGGGCGGGTCGACACTGAAGCTTTCTTT. It codes for CSAAGRVDTEAFF. The chain joins TRBV20-1 to TRBJ1-1; a weak D match, TRBD1 (5 bases). This CDR3 contains 13 residues. Germline-derived CDR1 and CDR2 are DFQATT and SNEGSKA (reference sequence). V was clipped by 6 bases and J by 3 bases, with 14 bases between them.

This sequence joins TRBV6-2 or TRBV6-3 and TRBJ1-6, with 9 bases matching TRBD1. Trimming cost V 7 bases and J 5 bases; bases outside gene matches: 9. Germline CDR1 is MNHEY and CDR2 is SVGEGT. This CDR3 comprises 16 residues. The CDR3 is CASTDRDRVNNSPLHF. CDR3 nucleotides: TGTGCCAGCACCGACCGGGACAGGGTGAATAATTCACCCCTCCACTTT.

This clonotype was picked up a small number of times. This chain uses TRBV4-1 with TRBJ2-3; TRBD1 agrees at 7 bases. Germline CDR1 MGHRA, CDR2 YSYEKL. V shed 3 bases, J shed 0 bases, and the junction held 15 bases outside the gene matches. This CDR3 has 19 amino acids. The CDR3, as DNA: TGCGCCAGCAGCCATCTAGGGGACAGTAAGGCCGGGAGCACAGATACGCAGTATTTT. Translated, it gives CASSHLGDSKAGSTDTQYF.

This clonotype was seen more than once but under ten times. The chain combines TRBV12-3 or TRBV12-4 with TRBJ1-2; TRBD1 might be the D (6 bases). The CDR3 contains 15 residues. V lost 6 bases, J lost 2 bases, and 16 bases lay in between. The CDR3 is CASRLEQGPNYGYTF. The CDR3 region has the DNA TGTGCCAGCAGACTTGAACAGGGACCCAACTATGGCTACACCTTC.

The gene calls are TRBV10-3 and TRBJ2-1, with TRBD1 identical over 8 bases. The trim removed 6 bases at V and 6 bases at J, leaving 4 bases unmatched. The CDR3 contains 13 residues. The germline gives CDR1 ENHRY, CDR2 SYGVKD. The CDR3: CAISLGQGNEQFF. DNA of the CDR3: TGTGCCATCAGCCTCGGACAGGGCAATGAGCAGTTCTTC.

The chain uses TRBV12-3 or TRBV12-4 and TRBJ1-5, with D maybe TRBD1 (5 bases). The CDR3 consists of 12 residues. V was shortened by 5 bases and J by 11 bases, with 13 bases between the two germline ends. CDR3 region: CASSPQGYAQHF. The CDR3 nucleotides read TGTGCCAGCAGTCCGCAGGGCTACGCCCAGCATTTT.

The rearrangement uses TRBV5-1 and TRBJ1-6; perhaps TRBD1 as D (5 bases). V shed 1 base and J shed 4 bases, with 12 bases lying between them. Germline assignment: CDR1 SGHRS and CDR2 YFSETQ. This CDR3 is built from 16 residues. CDR3 in DNA: TGCGCCAGCAGCTTGACAGGCCAGCCATATAATTCACCCCTCCACTTT. It specifies CASSLTGQPYNSPLHF.

This clonotype has more than one count but fewer than ten. The chain carries TRBV7-9 and TRBJ2-3, with TRBD2 matching 10 bases. The CDR3 length is 16 residues. Trimming at V came to 6 bases and at J to 6 bases, leaving 12 bases not matched to a gene. The germline V gene has CDR1 SEHNR and CDR2 FQNEAQ (reference sequence). CDR3 protein: CASSASGGAPEDTQYF. The CDR3 DNA follows: TGTGCCAGCAGTGCTAGCGGGGGTGCCCCAGAGGATACGCAGTATTTT. Full variable domain (remainder filled in from reference TRBV7-9 and TRBJ2-3): DTGVSQNPRHKITKRGQNVTFRCDPISEHNRLYWYRQTLGQGPEFLTYFQNEAQLEKSRLLSDRFSAERPKGSFSTLEIQRTEQGDSAMYLCASSASGGAPEDTQYFGPGTRLTVL.

The chain combines TRBV20-1 with TRBJ1-5, with a possible D match to TRBD1 (6 bases). Looked up from germline, CDR1 is DFQATT and CDR2 is SNEGSKA (reference sequence). V gave up 3 bases and J gave up 4 bases, with 19 bases separating them. This CDR3 contains 16 residues. The CDR3: CSARWGAGLFNQPQHF. The CDR3 DNA reads TGCAGTGCTAGGTGGGGGGCTGGCCTCTTTAATCAGCCCCAGCATTTT.